Included here is one T cell receptor (beta chain) sequence, with context. Its antigen is undetermined. This entry belongs to a study of neoadjuvant anti-PD-1 for oral cavity cancer. About the study: Patients mostly received three to four biweekly nivolumab doses at 3 mg/kg before surgery. Overall study results and limits: After neoadjuvant nivolumab, PBMC T cell clonality was significantly higher in non-responders than responders.

Blood libraries mostly used approximately 450 ng genomic DNA, six replicates each. The method was immunoSEQ multiplex PCR; TCRdb's version includes in-frame clones alone and lacks a portion of them. The sample includes about 14,000 clones, 66% of them seen just once. The TCR originated in a person between 35 and 79 years old with oral cavity squamous cell carcinoma. The sequencing used PBMCs, collected before nivolumab (anti-PD-1) treatment.

The CDR3 sequence is CASSPGGYNSPLHF. The CDR3 DNA follows: TGTGCCAGCAGCCCGGGGGGCTATAATTCACCCCTCCACTTT. This chain links TRBV7-2 with TRBJ1-6; perhaps TRBD1 as D (5 bases). Trimming removed 5 bases at V and 3 bases at J, with 8 bases between. CDR3 length: 14 residues. Germline-derived CDR1 and CDR2 are SGHTA and FQGNSA.